These 17 T cell receptor beta chains originate from one sample sequenced in a study of a mutant IDH1 vaccine in newly diagnosed glioma. Clones were read by immunoSEQ multiplex PCR, and TCRdb kept only the in-frame ones, dropping some. Here the sample spans around 30,000 clones, around nine tenths being singletons. Time point noted: week 47, end of study. Topical imiquimod accompanied each vaccine dose, which consisted of 300 ug of mutant IDH1 20-mer peptide. Their target antigens are unknown. The specimen was PBMCs, collected from a glioma patient whose treatment included an IDH1 peptide vaccine. The receptors here all came from a woman aged 25-40 years with glioma.

The chain is built from TRBV6-5 and TRBJ2-2; D is unresolved. The CDR3 is 12 residues long. The germline gives CDR1 MNHEY, CDR2 SVGAGI. Trimming shortened V by 10 bases and J by 0 bases, and 6 bases separated the two germline ends. The DNA for the CDR3 is TGTGCCATCTGGGCGAACACCGGGGAGCTGTTTTTT. It encodes CAIWANTGELFF.

This rearrangement joins TRBV4-2 to TRBJ2-2, with TRBD2 identical over 9 bases. Losses at the gene ends were 0 bases for V and 4 bases for J; bases not matched to a gene: 6. The germline V gene has CDR1 LGHNA and CDR2 YNFKEQ. The CDR3 loop spans 17 amino acids. The CDR3 region is CASSQEMASGATGELFF. The CDR3 coding sequence is TGTGCCAGCAGCCAAGAAATGGCTAGCGGGGCCACCGGGGAGCTGTTTTTT.

This clone appeared once. The chain combines TRBV12-2 with TRBJ1-1. TRBV12-2 is labeled a pseudogene. This CDR3 is built from 14 residues. The CDR3 loop is CASRSLDGNTEAFF. In DNA, the CDR3 is TGTGCAAGTCGCTCATTGGACGGAAACACTGAAGCTTTCTTT.

As to this clone: One junction end does not reproduce the germline sequence, and a read error may be involved. This chain uses TRBV7-7 with TRBJ1-1; D is undetermined. The CDR3 spans 13 residues. Per the germline V gene, CDR1 is SSHAT and CDR2 is FNYEAQ (reference sequence). CDR3 sequence: CASSYELNTEAFF. As DNA, the CDR3 is TGTGCTAGCAGCTACGAGTTGAACACTGAAGCTTTCTTT. The complete variable domain, with remaining parts taken from reference TRBV7-7 and TRBJ1-1, reads GAGVSQSPRYKVTKRGQDVTLRCDPISSHATLYWYQQALGQGPEFLTYFNYEAQPDKSGLPSDRFSAERPEGSISTLTIQRTEQRDSAMYRCASSYELNTEAFFGQGTRLTVV.

The chain uses TRBV6-5 and TRBJ2-1, with D perhaps TRBD2 (7 bases). V was shortened by 7 bases and J by 10 bases, with 20 bases between the two germline ends. The CDR3 extends over 14 amino acids. Germline lookup yields CDR1 MNHEY and CDR2 SVGAGI. DNA of the CDR3: TGTGCCAGCAATGGGGGGGGCCCTTCTCGGGAGCAGTTCTTC. This encodes CASNGGGPSREQFF.

The V gene is TRBV10-2, the J gene TRBJ1-5, with 7 bases aligning to TRBD1. Germline V gene data show CDR1 as WSHSY and CDR2 as SAAADI. The V and J ends lost 6 bases and 5 bases, in that order; junction bases with no gene match: 4. This CDR3 spans 13 amino acids. DNA for the CDR3: TGCGCCAGCAGCACAGGGGATTATCAGCCCCAGCATTTT. Its translation: CASSTGDYQPQHF.

This clone was observed once. The chain joins TRBV10-3 to TRBJ1-4; D possibly corresponds to TRBD1 (5 bases). V was clipped by 4 bases and J by 0 bases, with 9 bases between them. The CDR3 loop spans 15 amino acids. Germline V gene lookup returns CDR1 ENHRY and CDR2 SYGVKD. CDR3 in DNA: TGTGCCATCAGTGGGGACCCTGCAACTAATGAAAAACTGTTTTTT. Translation gives CAISGDPATNEKLFF.

V and J are TRBV7-3 and TRBJ2-7, with 8 bases identical to TRBD2. V lost 4 bases, J lost 2 bases, and 7 bases stayed unmatched. The V gene's germline CDR1 is SGHTA and CDR2 FQGTGA. This CDR3 has 15 amino acids. The DNA of the CDR3 is TGTGCCAGCAGCTCAAGCGGGGGACCGACCTACGAGCAGTACTTC. Its translation is CASSSSGGPTYEQYF.

The V and J genes are TRBV6-4 and TRBJ1-2; 9 positions match TRBD1. V trimming: 3 bases; J trimming: 4 bases; junction bases outside the gene matches: 3. CDR3 length equals 14 residues. The germline gives CDR1 MRHNA, CDR2 SNTAGT. CDR3 nucleotides: TGTGCCAGCAGTGAAACGACAGGGGGCTATGGCTACACCTTC. It translates to CASSETTGGYGYTF.

The CDR3 coding sequence is TGCGCCAGCAGCCAAGATGTGGGGGAAAGGCTCCCCTACGAGCAGTACTTC. Amino acid sequence: CASSQDVGERLPYEQYF. The gene calls are TRBV4-3 and TRBJ2-7; D possibly uses TRBD1 or TRBD2 (5 bases each). V was trimmed by 0 bases and J by 2 bases, leaving 17 bases between them. Germline V gene data show CDR1 as LGHNA and CDR2 as YSLEER. This CDR3 is built from 17 residues.

The V gene is TRBV5-4, the J gene TRBJ2-7; perhaps TRBD2 as D (7 bases). The CDR3 contains 15 residues. The V end was cut by 4 bases, the J end by 2 bases, with 16 bases between. The germline V gene has CDR1 SGHNT and CDR2 YYREEE (reference sequence). CDR3 nucleotides: TGTGCCAGCAGCCCGAGGGGGGGTCCCACCTACGAGCAGTACTTC. It codes for CASSPRGGPTYEQYF.

V usage is TRBV6-4 and J usage is TRBJ1-1, with D tentatively TRBD1 (6 bases). The CDR3 has 13 residues. V lost 5 bases to trimming and J lost 5 bases, with 12 bases between them. From germline, CDR1 is MRHNA and CDR2 SNTAGT. CDR3 DNA sequence: TGTGCCAGCAGTCTCCAAAGGGGGACTGAAGCTTTCTTT. Residues: CASSLQRGTEAFF.

The rearrangement uses TRBV7-2 and TRBJ2-1; the D call may be TRBD1 or TRBD2 (7 bases each). CDR3 length equals 14 residues. Trimming cost V 5 bases and J 8 bases, with 16 bases left between them. The V gene's germline CDR1 is SGHTA and CDR2 FQGNSA. The CDR3 nucleotides read TGTGCCAGCAGCCCCAGGGGGGGGGCCCATGAGCAGTTCTTC. Translation: CASSPRGGAHEQFF.

J is TRBJ2-7 and V is TRBV9; TRBD1 is a possible D gene (6 bases). The germline V and J ends were trimmed by 3 bases and 0 bases, with 16 bases remaining between them. The CDR3 spans 16 residues. Germline loops: CDR1 SGDLS, CDR2 YYNGEE. DNA for the CDR3: TGTGCCAGCAGCGGAAAGGACAGTACAAGCTCCTACGAGCAGTACTTC. As protein: CASSGKDSTSSYEQYF.

The chain couples TRBV2 to TRBJ1-5; D gene unclear. CDR1 is SNHLY and CDR2 is FYNNEI in the germline V gene. Trimming left V 5 bases short and J 4 bases short, with 12 bases between. This CDR3 is 14 amino acids long. CDR3 DNA: TGTGCCAGCAGTCGTGAGGGTATGAATCAGCCCCAGCATTTT. This encodes CASSREGMNQPQHF.

The chain couples TRBV7-9 to TRBJ2-1; D unresolved. Trimming removed 5 bases at V and 5 bases at J, with 7 bases between. This CDR3 has 12 amino acids. Germline V gene sequence: CDR1 SEHNR, CDR2 FQNEAQ (reference sequence). The CDR3 DNA follows: TGTGCCAGCAGCATTCCGAACAATGAGCAGTTCTTC. This gives the protein CASSIPNNEQFF.

The chain is built from TRBV5-5 and TRBJ2-7, with unresolved D. The CDR3 is 15 residues long. CDR1 and CDR2 (germline): SGHKS, YYEKEE (reference sequence). The V and J ends lost 4 bases and 0 bases respectively, with 14 bases between them. The CDR3 reads CASSPGPMRSYEQYF. The DNA for the CDR3 is TGTGCCAGCAGCCCAGGACCGATGCGCTCCTACGAGCAGTACTTC.